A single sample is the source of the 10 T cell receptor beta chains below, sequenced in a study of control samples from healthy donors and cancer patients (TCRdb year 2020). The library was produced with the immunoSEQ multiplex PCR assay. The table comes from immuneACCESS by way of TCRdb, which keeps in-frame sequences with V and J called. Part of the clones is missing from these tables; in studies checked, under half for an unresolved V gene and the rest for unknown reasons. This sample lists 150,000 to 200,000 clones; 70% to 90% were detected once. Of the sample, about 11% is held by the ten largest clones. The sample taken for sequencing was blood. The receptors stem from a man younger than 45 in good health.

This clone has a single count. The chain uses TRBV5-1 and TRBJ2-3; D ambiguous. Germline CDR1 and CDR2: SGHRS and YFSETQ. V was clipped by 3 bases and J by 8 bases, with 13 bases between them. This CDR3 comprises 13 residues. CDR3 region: CASSYPGQATQYF. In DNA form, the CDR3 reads TGCGCCAGCAGCTATCCCGGTCAGGCTACGCAGTATTTT.

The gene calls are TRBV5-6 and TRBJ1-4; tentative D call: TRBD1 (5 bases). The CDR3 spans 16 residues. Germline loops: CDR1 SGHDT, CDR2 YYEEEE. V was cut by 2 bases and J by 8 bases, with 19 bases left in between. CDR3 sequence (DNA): TGTGCCAGCAGCTTAAGGGACGCCTCGGCGAACGAAAAACTGTTTTTT. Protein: CASSLRDASANEKLFF. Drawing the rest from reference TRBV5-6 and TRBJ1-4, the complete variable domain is DAGVTQSPTHLIKTRGQQVTLRCSPKSGHDTVSWYQQALGQGPQFIFQYYEEEERQRGNFPDRFSGHQFPNYSSELNVNALLLGDSALYLCASSLRDASANEKLFFGSGTQLSVL.

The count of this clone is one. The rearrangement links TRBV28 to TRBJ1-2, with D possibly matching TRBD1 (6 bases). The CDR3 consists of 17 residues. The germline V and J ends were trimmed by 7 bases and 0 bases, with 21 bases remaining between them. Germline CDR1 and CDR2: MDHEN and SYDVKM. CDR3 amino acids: CASTSGGRVTSNYGYTF. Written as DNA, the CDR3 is TGTGCCAGCACCTCGGGGGGCAGGGTAACTTCTAACTATGGCTACACCTTC.

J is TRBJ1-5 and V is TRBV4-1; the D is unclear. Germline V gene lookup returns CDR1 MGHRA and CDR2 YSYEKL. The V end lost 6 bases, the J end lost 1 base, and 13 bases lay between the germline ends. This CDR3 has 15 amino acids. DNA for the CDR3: TGCGCCAGCAGTCATTCCCGGGGAAGCAATCAGCCCCAGCATTTT. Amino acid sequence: CASSHSRGSNQPQHF.

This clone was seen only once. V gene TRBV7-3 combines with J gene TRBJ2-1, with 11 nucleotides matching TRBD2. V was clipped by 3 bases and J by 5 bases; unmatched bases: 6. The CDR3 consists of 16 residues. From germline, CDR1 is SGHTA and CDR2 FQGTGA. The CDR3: CASSFLPGLADNEQFF. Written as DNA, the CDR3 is TGTGCCAGCAGCTTCCTACCGGGACTAGCGGACAATGAGCAGTTCTTC.

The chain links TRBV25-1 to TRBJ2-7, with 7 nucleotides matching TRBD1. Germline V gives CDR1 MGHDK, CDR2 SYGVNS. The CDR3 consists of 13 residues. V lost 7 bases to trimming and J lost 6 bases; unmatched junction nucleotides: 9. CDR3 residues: CASTGTETSEQYF. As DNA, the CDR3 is TGTGCCAGCACCGGGACAGAGACCTCCGAGCAGTACTTC.

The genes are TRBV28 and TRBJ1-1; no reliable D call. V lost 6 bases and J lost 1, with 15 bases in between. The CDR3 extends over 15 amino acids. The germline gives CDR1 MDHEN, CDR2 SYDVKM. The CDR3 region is CASSKSGQANTEAFF. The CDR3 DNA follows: TGTGCCAGCAGCAAATCCGGGCAGGCGAACACTGAAGCTTTCTTT. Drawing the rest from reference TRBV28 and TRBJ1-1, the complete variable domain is DVKVTQSSRYLVKRTGEKVFLECVQDMDHENMFWYRQDPGLGLRLIYFSYDVKMKEKGDIPEGYSVSREKKERFSLILESASTNQTSMYLCASSKSGQANTEAFFGQGTRLTVV.

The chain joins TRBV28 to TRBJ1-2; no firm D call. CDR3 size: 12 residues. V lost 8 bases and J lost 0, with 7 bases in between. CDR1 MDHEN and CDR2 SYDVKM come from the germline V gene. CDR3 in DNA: TGTGCCAGCGGGAGAGCTAACTATGGCTACACCTTC. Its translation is CASGRANYGYTF.

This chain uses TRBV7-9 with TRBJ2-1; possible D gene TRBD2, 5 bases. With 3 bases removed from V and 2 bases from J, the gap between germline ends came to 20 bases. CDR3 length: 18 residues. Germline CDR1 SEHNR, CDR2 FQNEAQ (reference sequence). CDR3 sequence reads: CASSLGYNSAETYNEQFF. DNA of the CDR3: TGTGCCAGCAGCTTGGGATATAATAGCGCCGAAACCTACAATGAGCAGTTCTTC.

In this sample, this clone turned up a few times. CDR3 sequence: CASSEGGAGAIKETQYF. The CDR3 DNA reads TGTGCCAGCAGTGAAGGAGGGGCAGGGGCGATAAAGGAGACCCAGTACTTC. This chain links TRBV25-1 with TRBJ2-5; D may correspond to TRBD1 or TRBD2 (6 bases each). Germline CDR1 MGHDK, CDR2 SYGVNS. The CDR3 is made up of 17 amino acids. Trimming removed 2 bases at V and 5 bases at J, with 21 bases between.